Below, 21 T cell receptor beta chains from the same sample are listed, as sequenced in a study of control samples from healthy donors and cancer patients. Clones were sequenced by immunoSEQ multiplex PCR, and TCRdb holds only the in-frame ones, with some missing. The table lists some 170,000 clones, 96% of them singletons. The specimen was blood. These receptors came from a woman aged 25 to 39 in good health.

The chain is built from TRBV24-1 and TRBJ2-1; D is undetermined. The CDR3 spans 17 residues. The ends were cut back, 2 bases at V and 0 bases at J, with 13 bases in the middle. Germline V CDR1 and CDR2: KGHDR, SFDVKD. CDR3 bases: TGTGCCACCAGTGATTGGCCAAAGTGGGGCTCCTACAATGAGCAGTTCTTC. Its translation is CATSDWPKWGSYNEQFF.

The chain recombines TRBV7-8 with TRBJ1-2; D is uncertain. Germline V lookup: CDR1 SGHVS, CDR2 FQNEAQ. Trimming pared 1 base from V and 1 base from J, leaving 13 bases between. This CDR3 is built from 16 residues. CDR3 loop: CASSLVVAGNNYGYTF. CDR3 nucleotide sequence: TGTGCCAGCAGCTTAGTAGTGGCAGGCAATAACTATGGCTACACCTTC. The full variable domain, its missing parts supplied by reference TRBV7-8 and TRBJ1-2, is GAGVSQSPRYKVAKRGQDVALRCDPISGHVSLFWYQQALGQGPEFLTYFQNEAQLDKSGLPSDRFFAERPEGSVSTLKIQRTQQEDSAVYLCASSLVVAGNNYGYTFGSGTRLTVV.

V gene TRBV10-2 combines with J gene TRBJ1-5; a weak D match, TRBD1 (5 bases). CDR3 length: 14 residues. The germline V and J ends were trimmed by 5 bases and 2 bases, with 10 bases remaining between them. CDR1 and CDR2 from the germline V gene are WSHSY and SAAADI. The CDR3 protein is CASSSDSRNQPQHF. As DNA, the CDR3 is TGCGCCAGCAGTTCAGACAGCCGCAATCAGCCCCAGCATTTT.

The rearrangement joins TRBV9 to TRBJ2-6; the D is unclear. Germline V gene data show CDR1 as SGDLS and CDR2 as YYNGEE. CDR3 length: 16 amino acids. V lost 1 base and J lost 4, with 12 bases in between. CDR3 sequence reads: CASSVPGRTGANVLTF. In DNA, the CDR3 is TGTGCCAGCAGCGTACCTGGGCGGACCGGGGCCAACGTCCTGACTTTC. Complete variable domain (other parts from reference TRBV9 and TRBJ2-6): DSGVTQTPKHLITATGQRVTLRCSPRSGDLSVYWYQQSLDQGLQFLIQYYNGEERAKGNILERFSAQQFPDLHSELNLSSLELGDSALYFCASSVPGRTGANVLTFGAGSRLTVL.

The chain recombines TRBV29-1 with TRBJ1-2; 7 bases are a match to TRBD1. J gave up 4 bases and V 1 base, and 3 bases lay outside the gene matches. Germline V gene data show CDR1 as SQVTM and CDR2 as ANQGSEA. The CDR3 sequence is 13 residues long. The CDR3 loop is CSVEAWTGYGYTF. The CDR3 coding sequence is TGCAGCGTTGAAGCCTGGACAGGCTATGGCTACACCTTC.

This chain connects TRBV4-1 to TRBJ2-1, with D possibly TRBD2 on 6 matching bases. V lost 4 bases, J lost 4 bases, and 14 bases lay in between. The V gene's germline CDR1 is MGHRA and CDR2 YSYEKL. The CDR3 covers 15 residues. The CDR3 here is CASSRGSGNYNEQFF. CDR3 coding DNA: TGCGCCAGCAGCCGGGGTAGCGGAAATTACAATGAGCAGTTCTTC.

The J gene is TRBJ2-5, the V gene TRBV20-1; TRBD2 aligns across 7 bases. Per germline, CDR1 DFQATT and CDR2 SNEGSKA (reference sequence). Trimming removed 3 bases from V and 1 base from J; junction bases left unmatched: 14. The CDR3 has 17 amino acids. CDR3 protein: CSASERRGSGRQETQYF. For the CDR3, the DNA is TGCAGTGCTAGTGAGAGAAGGGGTAGCGGGCGCCAAGAGACCCAGTACTTC.

This clone was observed a single time. This chain links TRBV6-5 with TRBJ2-3; 8 bases line up with TRBD2. The germline CDR1 and CDR2 sequences are MNHEY and SVGAGI. With V trimmed by 10 bases and J by 4 bases, 10 bases remained unmatched. The CDR3 runs 14 residues. CDR3 protein: CAISRGGQADTQYF. DNA of the CDR3: TGTGCCATCTCACGGGGGGGCCAGGCAGATACGCAGTATTTT.

V usage is TRBV5-6 and J usage is TRBJ2-7; 10 nucleotides line up with TRBD1. Germline CDR1 SGHDT, CDR2 YYEEEE. The CDR3 consists of 18 residues. The V gene end was trimmed by 3 bases and the J gene end by 0 bases; junction bases not matched to a gene: 12. The CDR3 DNA sequence: TGTGCCAGCAGCTATCCGGGACAGGGGAAGGACCGCTCCTACGAGCAGTACTTC. Protein: CASSYPGQGKDRSYEQYF.

The CDR3 bases are TGTGCCTGGAGTCGGACAGGGAGCGGAAACACCATATATTTT. It yields the protein CAWSRTGSGNTIYF. The chain is built from TRBV30 and TRBJ1-3; 8 nucleotides agree with TRBD1. Germline V gives CDR1 GTSNPN, CDR2 SVGIG (reference sequence). The junction had 4 bases not matched to a gene; V was cut back by 2 bases and J by 4 bases. This CDR3 region has 14 residues.

This sequence joins TRBV18 and TRBJ2-7; TRBD1 might be the D (5 bases). Germline V CDR1 and CDR2: KGHSH, LQKENI. The length of the CDR3 is 14 residues. V gave up 5 bases and J gave up 0 bases, with 11 bases separating them. This chain's CDR3 is CASSSIDSSYEQYF. The CDR3 region has the DNA TGTGCCAGCTCATCCATAGACAGCTCCTACGAGCAGTACTTC. The complete variable domain, with remaining parts taken from reference TRBV18 and TRBJ2-7, reads NAGVMQNPRHLVRRRGQEARLRCSPMKGHSHVYWYRQLPEEGLKFMVYLQKENIIDESGMPKERFSAEFPKEGPSILRIQQVVRGDSAAYFCASSSIDSSYEQYFGPGTRLTVT.

This clone came up once. The V gene is TRBV27, the J gene TRBJ1-5, with unresolved D. This CDR3 has 15 residues. In germline, CDR1 is MNHEY, CDR2 SMNVEV (reference sequence). V lost 2 bases, J lost 1 base, and 9 bases lay in between. The CDR3 DNA follows: TGTGCCAGCAGTTTAAGCCTTATCAGCAATCAGCCCCAGCATTTT. Translation: CASSLSLISNQPQHF.

This clone was seen once. The V call is TRBV11-2, the J call TRBJ2-3; D is unclear. In germline, CDR1 is SGHAT, CDR2 FQNNGV. The CDR3 totals 14 residues. Deletions cut 1 base from V and 6 bases from J, with 11 bases between. The CDR3 region is CASSLVLPPDTQYF. CDR3 bases: TGTGCCAGCAGCTTAGTGTTGCCGCCCGATACGCAGTATTTT. Based on the CDR3 plus reference TRBV11-2 and TRBJ2-3, the full variable domain is EAGVAQSPRYKIIEKRQSVAFWCNPISGHATLYWYQQILGQGPKLLIQFQNNGVVDDSQLPKDRFSAERLKGVDSTLKIQPAKLEDSAVYLCASSLVLPPDTQYFGPGTRLTVL.

This clone was detected once. The J gene is TRBJ2-7, the V gene TRBV2, with 10 nucleotides matching TRBD2. This CDR3 is 15 amino acids long. The V gene's germline CDR1 is SNHLY and CDR2 FYNNEI. Unmatched junction bases numbered 7, after V lost 6 bases and J lost 2 bases. The CDR3 DNA reads TGTGCCAGCAGAACTTCGAGCGGGGGGGCCTACGAGCAGTACTTC. Its translation: CASRTSSGGAYEQYF. The full variable domain, completed using reference TRBV2 and TRBJ2-7, is EPEVTQTPSHQVTQMGQEVILRCVPISNHLYFYWYRQILGQKVEFLVSFYNNEISEKSEIFDDQFSVERPDGSNFTLKIRSTKLEDSAMYFCASRTSSGGAYEQYFGPGTRLTVT.

This clone was recorded a few times. The chain links TRBV3-1 (or the pseudogene TRBV3-2) to TRBJ1-4, with a tentative D call TRBD1 (6 bases). The CDR3 is 16 amino acids. The V end was cut by 2 bases, the J end by 3 bases, with 13 bases between. Germline V gene sequence: CDR1 LGHDT, CDR2 YNNKEL (reference sequence). CDR3 sequence reads: CASSQLGGAANEKLFF. CDR3 DNA sequence: TGTGCCAGCAGCCAACTGGGGGGGGCGGCTAATGAAAAACTGTTTTTT.

The chain carries TRBV3-1 (or the pseudogene TRBV3-2) and TRBJ1-4; D gene ambiguous. Deletions cut 6 bases from V and 5 bases from J, with 16 bases between. This CDR3 has 15 amino acids. CDR1 and CDR2 from the germline V gene are LGHDT and YNNKEL (reference sequence). This CDR3 reads CASRTSTYGNEKLFF. The CDR3, as DNA: TGTGCCAGCAGAACAAGCACTTACGGAAATGAAAAACTGTTTTTT.

The genes are TRBV28 and TRBJ2-7; 8 bases are a match to TRBD2. Looked up from germline, CDR1 is MDHEN and CDR2 is SYDVKM. J was trimmed by 0 bases and V by 5 bases; bases with no gene match: 6. CDR3 length equals 15 residues. Written as DNA, the CDR3 is TGTGCCAGCAGTCCCCCGGGAGGGGGCTCCTACGAGCAGTACTTC. Its protein product is CASSPPGGGSYEQYF.

The chain recombines TRBV27 with TRBJ2-3; D gene unclear. CDR3 length: 16 amino acids. From germline, CDR1 is MNHEY and CDR2 SMNVEV (reference sequence). V gave up 6 bases and J gave up 2 bases, with 18 bases separating them. The CDR3 coding sequence is TGTGCCAGCAGAAAATCGACCCGTTCCCCCACAGATACGCAGTATTTT. Amino acid sequence: CASRKSTRSPTDTQYF.

The chain carries TRBV4-2 and TRBJ1-4; D may be TRBD1 (5 bases). The germline V gene has CDR1 LGHNA and CDR2 YNFKEQ. The V end was cut by 5 bases, the J end by 8 bases, with 18 bases between. The length of the CDR3 is 15 residues. This CDR3 is CASSGLGGGGEKLFF. The CDR3 nucleotides read TGTGCCAGCAGCGGACTCGGGGGAGGAGGCGAAAAACTGTTTTTT.

V is TRBV6-6 and J is TRBJ2-7; 10 bases fit TRBD1. This CDR3 spans 14 amino acids. Trimming cost V 6 bases and J 1 base; bases outside gene matches: 3. Germline assignment: CDR1 MNHNY and CDR2 SVGAGI (reference sequence). The CDR3 loop reads CASREGQGSYEQYF. CDR3 in DNA: TGTGCCAGCAGAGAGGGACAGGGGTCCTACGAGCAGTACTTC.

With respect to this clone: One junction end disagrees with the germline gene, perhaps due to a read error. The chain joins TRBV7-7 to TRBJ2-7; TRBD1 agrees at 7 bases. Looked up from germline, CDR1 is SSHAT and CDR2 is FNYEAQ (reference sequence). This CDR3 is 13 amino acids long. CDR3 residues: CASSLTGDGEQYF. CDR3 in DNA: TGTGCTAGCAGCCTTACAGGGGACGGCGAGCAGTACTTC.